A single sample gave rise to the 30 T cell receptor beta chains below, sequenced in a study of T-cell reconstitution after alpha-beta-depleted transplantation in children. The TCRbeta library was prepared with unique molecular identifiers. Each CDR3 protein is one row after TCRdb ran MiXCR on the PCR reads. The table records around 500,000 distinct CDR3 sequences, 20% to 25% of them present only once. Material: PBMCs, mostly from graft donor cells, obtained 360 days after TCRalphabeta/CD19-depleted stem cell transplant. These receptors originate from a boy younger than two who had a stem cell transplant for acute myeloid leukemia, so the T cells may come from the graft donor.

The chain couples TRBV20-1 to TRBJ2-7, with D perhaps matching TRBD1 or TRBD2 (5 bases each). There are 14 residues in the CDR3. Trimming took off 5 bases at V and 0 bases at J, with 14 bases between the two ends. Germline lookup yields CDR1 DFQATT and CDR2 SNEGSKA (reference sequence). The CDR3 DNA reads TGCAGTGCTGGGGGTCGGCCCTACTCCTACGAGCAGTACTTC. Its protein is CSAGGRPYSYEQYF.

The table lists this clonotype with many counts. This rearrangement joins TRBV29-1 to TRBJ1-1; D is ambiguous. The CDR3 consists of 13 residues. Germline V gene sequence: CDR1 SQVTM, CDR2 ANQGSEA. Trimming removed 1 base from V and 1 base from J, with 7 bases in between. The chain's CDR3 is CSVEGVRNTEAFF. In DNA form, the CDR3 reads TGCAGCGTTGAAGGGGTAAGGAACACTGAAGCTTTCTTT.

This clonotype appeared many times. This chain connects TRBV20-1 to TRBJ2-1; D ambiguous. Germline values: CDR1 DFQATT, CDR2 SNEGSKA (reference sequence). The CDR3 has 14 amino acids. Trimming pared 3 bases from V and 0 bases from J, leaving 9 bases between. DNA for the CDR3: TGCAGTGCTAGGCCCTTGAGCTCCTACAATGAGCAGTTCTTC. Translated: CSARPLSSYNEQFF.

The sample holds a few counts of this clonotype. V and J are TRBV5-6 and TRBJ2-1; D is ambiguous. CDR1 and CDR2 from the germline V gene are SGHDT and YYEEEE. V was shortened by 1 base and J by 5 bases, with 22 bases between the two germline ends. This CDR3 is built from 18 residues. In nucleotides, the CDR3 is TGTGCCAGCAGCTTGATCCTTTCCTGGACGCTCTTGAACAATGAGCAGTTCTTC. Encoded protein: CASSLILSWTLLNNEQFF.

The gene calls are TRBV29-1 and TRBJ2-5, with D unresolved. The CDR3 consists of 12 residues. CDR1 SQVTM and CDR2 ANQGSEA come from the germline V gene. V was shortened by 5 bases and J by 2 bases, with 9 bases between the two germline ends. The CDR3 spells CSVKNGQETQYF. CDR3 bases: TGCAGCGTTAAAAACGGGCAAGAGACCCAGTACTTC.

This clonotype was seen a handful of times. The chain is built from TRBV29-1 and TRBJ1-1; D not certain. Trimming cost V 4 bases and J 4 bases, with 13 bases left between them. Germline lookup yields CDR1 SQVTM and CDR2 ANQGSEA. The CDR3 totals 13 residues. The DNA of the CDR3 is TGCAGCGTTGGGGATACAGTAGGCACTGAAGCTTTCTTT. Amino acid sequence: CSVGDTVGTEAFF.

This clonotype was seen at least ten times. This chain joins TRBV29-1 and TRBJ1-4; 8 bases are shared with TRBD1. With 6 bases clipped from V and 3 bases from J, the junction kept 6 bases outside the gene matches. The CDR3 extends over 14 amino acids. Germline values: CDR1 SQVTM, CDR2 ANQGSEA. The CDR3 loop is CSVTGTGANEKLFF. The DNA for the CDR3 is TGCAGCGTAACCGGGACAGGAGCTAATGAAAAACTGTTTTTT.

This clonotype was recorded many times. The chain is built from TRBV5-1 and TRBJ2-7; weak D call: TRBD2 (6 bases). The length of the CDR3 is 13 residues. The V gene's germline CDR1 is SGHRS and CDR2 YFSETQ. V lost 4 bases and J 3 bases, leaving 11 bases between the germline ends. The CDR3 coding sequence is TGCGCCAGCAGCCCCGCGGGGCGCTACGAGCAGTACGTC. Amino acids: CASSPAGRYEQYV.

The V call is TRBV12-3 or TRBV12-4, the J call TRBJ1-1; no clear D. The CDR3 sequence is 11 residues long. V lost 5 bases and J 10 bases, leaving 11 bases between the germline ends. The DNA for the CDR3 is TGTGCCAGCAGTGAGGCTCTAACAGCTTTCTTT. Amino acids: CASSEALTAFF.

This clonotype was seen many times. J is TRBJ2-1 and V is TRBV13; no reliable D call. The germline V gene has CDR1 PRHDT and CDR2 FYEKMQ (reference sequence). The V gene lost 1 base and the J gene lost 9 bases, with 7 bases spanning the gap. The CDR3 length is 12 residues. The CDR3 region is CASSLDTTEQFF. CDR3 in DNA: TGTGCCAGCAGCTTAGACACTACTGAGCAGTTCTTC.

This clonotype was found a few times. This CDR3 reads CSASGTGFEQYF. In DNA form, the CDR3 reads TGCAGTGCTAGCGGGACAGGGTTCGAGCAGTACTTC. The V call is TRBV20-1, the J call TRBJ2-7; TRBD1 aligns across 9 bases. From germline, CDR1 is DFQATT and CDR2 SNEGSKA (reference sequence). The V gene end was trimmed by 3 bases and the J gene end by 6 bases; junction bases not matched to a gene: 3. CDR3 length: 12 amino acids.

This rearrangement joins TRBV6-5 to TRBJ2-7; no reliable D call. V shed 5 bases and J shed 5 bases, with 10 bases lying between them. Germline assignment: CDR1 MNHEY and CDR2 SVGAGI. The CDR3 is 12 residues long. CDR3: CASSRPGNEQYF. For the CDR3, the DNA is TGTGCCAGCAGTCGTCCGGGCAACGAGCAGTACTTC.

This clonotype occurred a few times. The CDR3 DNA reads TGCAGTGCAACCACCGGGACAGGGCCTACCTTTTATGGCTACACCTTC. It is translated as CSATTGTGPTFYGYTF. The gene calls are TRBV20-1 and TRBJ1-2; 9 nucleotides align to TRBD1. V trimming: 6 bases; J trimming: 5 bases; junction bases outside the gene matches: 16. In germline, CDR1 is DFQATT, CDR2 SNEGSKA (reference sequence). There are 16 residues in the CDR3.

This clonotype was detected many times. The chain couples TRBV28 to TRBJ2-2; D gene uncertain. Germline lookup yields CDR1 MDHEN and CDR2 SYDVKM. There are 13 residues in the CDR3. Trimming removed 8 bases at V and 10 bases at J, with 17 bases between. CDR3 nucleotides: TGTGCCAGCGGCGTTAACACCCCGAAGGAGCTGTTTTTT. It specifies CASGVNTPKELFF.

The chain links TRBV7-7 to TRBJ2-2; D call uncertain. V lost 5 bases and J 6 bases, leaving 10 bases between the germline ends. This CDR3 is 13 amino acids long. Germline assignment: CDR1 SSHAT and CDR2 FNYEAQ (reference sequence). CDR3 residues: CASSLQDPGELFF. The CDR3 nucleotides read TGTGCCAGCAGCCTACAAGATCCCGGGGAGCTGTTTTTT.

This clonotype was recorded at least ten times. The chain links TRBV4-3 to TRBJ2-2; D is undetermined. The V and J ends lost 1 base and 4 bases respectively, with 16 bases between them. The CDR3 spans 17 residues. CDR1 is LGHNA, CDR2 YSLEER, per germline. CDR3 sequence reads: CASSQVDSLLTTGELFF. In nucleotides, the CDR3 is TGCGCCAGCAGCCAAGTAGATTCCCTCCTGACCACCGGGGAGCTGTTTTTT.

This clonotype was seen ten or more times. V usage is TRBV13 and J usage is TRBJ2-3, with no clear D. Trimming cost V 5 bases and J 6 bases, with 12 bases left between them. The CDR3 is 13 residues long. CDR1 and CDR2 (germline): PRHDT, FYEKMQ (reference sequence). The CDR3 nucleotides read TGTGCCAGCAGCCTGACCCCGCGGGATACGCAGTATTTT. Amino acid sequence: CASSLTPRDTQYF. Combining the CDR3 with reference TRBV13 and TRBJ2-3 gives the whole variable domain AAGVIQSPRHLIKEKRETATLKCYPIPRHDTVYWYQQGPGQDPQFLISFYEKMQSDKGSIPDRFSAQQFSDYHSELNMSSLELGDSALYFCASSLTPRDTQYFGPGTRLTVL.

The J gene is TRBJ2-7, the V gene TRBV12-3 or TRBV12-4; the D is unclear. This CDR3 is built from 13 residues. V lost 4 bases to trimming and J lost 9 bases, with 16 bases between them. CDR3 sequence (DNA): TGTGCCAGCAGTTACGGTGTAGCCGACGGGCAGTACGTC. Its translation: CASSYGVADGQYV.

The sample holds a few counts of this clonotype. The rearrangement joins TRBV12-3 or TRBV12-4 to TRBJ2-3, with D perhaps matching TRBD1 (5 bases). The CDR3 sequence is 15 residues long. Trimming shortened V by 1 base and J by 4 bases, and 12 bases separated the two germline ends. The CDR3 nucleotides are TGTGCCAGCAGTTTAGACAGGAGTAACGCAGATACGCAGTATTTT. Protein sequence: CASSLDRSNADTQYF.

The V gene is TRBV9, the J gene TRBJ2-1; possible D gene TRBD1, 6 bases. With 0 bases removed from V and 8 bases from J, the gap between germline ends came to 12 bases. The CDR3 covers 14 residues. Germline values: CDR1 SGDLS, CDR2 YYNGEE. CDR3 residues: CASSVVGQLDEQFF. In DNA, the CDR3 is TGTGCCAGCAGCGTAGTCGGACAGCTCGATGAGCAGTTCTTC.

The chain couples TRBV4-1 to TRBJ1-6, with a possible D match to TRBD1 (5 bases). Between the trimmed V and J ends, which lost 0 bases and 13 bases, there was a span of 10 bases. CDR3 length equals 13 residues. Germline CDR1 and CDR2: MGHRA and YSYEKL. In DNA, the CDR3 is TGCGCCAGCAGCCAAGATCCAGGGATTCCCCTCCACTTT. This sequence encodes CASSQDPGIPLHF.

This clonotype was seen more than once but under ten times. J is TRBJ1-2 and V is TRBV9; maybe TRBD1 (6 bases). The germline V gene encodes CDR1 SGDLS and CDR2 YYNGEE. With 6 bases removed from V and 8 bases from J, the gap between germline ends came to 29 bases. This CDR3 contains 17 residues. CDR3 in amino acids: CASTPTSSGAPYDGYTF. The CDR3 bases are TGTGCCAGCACCCCGACCTCATCAGGGGCCCCGTATGACGGCTACACCTTC.

This clonotype was picked up a small number of times. The chain recombines TRBV20-1 with TRBJ2-7; 8 nucleotides line up with TRBD1. Trimming took 4 bases from V and 0 from J; bases not matched to a gene: 5. The CDR3 length is 14 residues. CDR1 DFQATT and CDR2 SNEGSKA come from the germline V gene (reference sequence). The CDR3 region is CSAKPDRASYEQYV. Here the CDR3 DNA reads TGCAGTGCTAAACCGGACAGGGCCTCCTACGAGCAGTACGTC.

This clonotype appeared many times. V is TRBV12-3 or TRBV12-4 and J is TRBJ2-5; no definite D call. V shed 6 bases and J shed 5 bases, with 7 bases lying between them. CDR3 length: 11 residues. The CDR3 bases are TGTGCCAGCAGCGCCTTGGAGACCCAGTACTTC. It yields the protein CASSALETQYF.

This clonotype was seen a handful of times. V is TRBV12-5 and J is TRBJ1-1; 10 nucleotides match TRBD1. This CDR3 is 14 amino acids long. Germline values: CDR1 LGHNT, CDR2 FRNRAP. The CDR3 here is CASGTGERNTEAFF. DNA of the CDR3: TGTGCCAGCGGGACAGGGGAAAGGAACACTGAAGCTTTCTTT.

This clonotype has more than one count but fewer than ten. The chain recombines TRBV6-5 with TRBJ2-7; possible D gene TRBD1, 6 bases. Germline CDR1 reads MNHEY; CDR2 reads SVGAGI. The ends were cut back, 6 bases at V and 6 bases at J, with 9 bases in the middle. CDR3 length equals 11 residues. As DNA, the CDR3 is TGTGCCAGCAGCGGCAGGGGCGAGCAGTACTTC. Translating gives CASSGRGEQYF.

This clonotype occurred a few times. The chain employs TRBV20-1 and TRBJ1-2; D is uncertain. Germline CDR1 is DFQATT and CDR2 is SNEGSKA (reference sequence). V was trimmed by 0 bases and J by 5 bases, leaving 16 bases between them. The CDR3 spans 15 residues. In DNA, the CDR3 is TGCAGTGCTAGAGATGTCTTGACTAAGGGTTATGGCTACACCTTC. Protein: CSARDVLTKGYGYTF.

This clonotype was detected ten times or more. The chain is built from TRBV6-5 and TRBJ2-2; TRBD1 is a possible D gene (6 bases). The ends were cut back, 2 bases at V and 5 bases at J, with 15 bases in the middle. Germline V CDR1 and CDR2: MNHEY, SVGAGI. The CDR3 has 16 residues. CDR3 DNA sequence: TGTGCCAGCAGTTACGGCCGCTTACAGGGAACCGGGGAGCTGTTTTTT. Translation gives CASSYGRLQGTGELFF.

This clonotype was counted at least ten times. The chain is built from TRBV12-3 or TRBV12-4 and TRBJ2-7; a possible D gene is TRBD1 (6 bases). Trimming cost V 1 base and J 6 bases, with 10 bases left between them. This CDR3 has 13 amino acids. CDR3: CASSLVQGGEQYF. The CDR3 nucleotides are TGTGCCAGCAGTTTAGTACAGGGCGGCGAGCAGTACTTC.

The CDR3 loop is CASSPGTGVSGTDTQYF. CDR3 in DNA: TGTGCCAGTAGCCCCGGGACAGGGGTTTCGGGCACAGATACGCAGTATTTT. This sequence joins TRBV19 and TRBJ2-3, with TRBD1 identical over 10 bases. The CDR3 loop spans 17 amino acids. The trim removed 6 bases at V and 1 base at J, leaving 10 bases unmatched. In germline, CDR1 is LNHDA, CDR2 SQIVND (reference sequence).